These T cell receptor beta chains were read from a single sample in a study. TCRdb re-called the RT-PCR reads through MiXCR, storing one row per CDR3 protein. The sample lists about 680,000 distinct CDR3 sequences, approximately 15% occurring once. Sequencing was done on a sample of memory CD4+ T cells from blood. The source of these receptors is a female donor in good health, serving as a healthy control. The CDR3 runs from the conserved cysteine through the conserved F or W. The D gene is left open where the match is weak. Rows may omit the clone size; those that give it use once, few, many or a size class.

J gene,clone size,D gene,V gene,CDR3 DNA,CDR3 protein
TRBJ2-7,-,TRBD2,TRBV28,TGTGCCAGCAGTTTAAGGAAGGATAGCGGGCTTACCTACGAGCAGTACTTC,CASSLRKDSGLTYEQYF
TRBJ2-1,many,TRBD2,TRBV6-1,TGTGCCAGCAGGGGGACTAGCGGGAGAGACAATGAGCAGTTCTTC,CASRGTSGRDNEQFF
TRBJ1-2,-,-,TRBV7-2,TGTGCCAGCAGCGTCAGCCGGGAAATAGGTGGCTACACCTTC,CASSVSREIGGYTF
TRBJ1-5,few,-,TRBV6-2/TRBV6-3,TGTGCCAGCAGTTACATCTTGACGGGTAGCAATCAGCCCCAGCATTTT,CASSYILTGSNQPQHF
TRBJ2-3,-,TRBD2,TRBV7-2,TGTGCCAGCAGCTTATGGCTAGCGGGGGGCACAGATACGCAGTATTTT,CASSLWLAGGTDTQYF
TRBJ1-2,many,-,TRBV6-5,TGTGCCAGCAGTTACTCCCCCTCAGTTGGCTACACCTTC,CASSYSPSVGYTF
TRBJ2-2,-,-,TRBV5-1,TGCGCCAGCAGCTTGACAGAATATAACACCGGGGAGCTGTTTTTT,CASSLTEYNTGELFF
TRBJ2-3,many,TRBD2,TRBV10-3,TGTGCCATTAGCGGGGGGGACACAGATACGCAGTATTTT,CAISGGDTDTQYF
TRBJ2-1,once,TRBD2,TRBV20-1,TGCAGTGCCGGGGGGCTAGCGGGATGGTTCTTC,CSAGGLAGWFF
TRBJ1-5,few,-,TRBV7-8,TGTGCAAGCGGGGAGCAAAGTTGGCCCCAGCATTTT,CASGEQSWPQHF
TRBJ2-1,many,-,TRBV20-1,TGCAGTGAAGGAACCAGAGGGCACAATGAGCAGTTCTTC,CSEGTRGHNEQFF
TRBJ2-2,many,TRBD1,TRBV5-1,TGCGCCAGCAGCCAAACCGGGACAGGGCGAACCGGGGAGCTGTTTTTT,CASSQTGTGRTGELFF
TRBJ1-2,-,-,TRBV7-2,TGTGCCAGCAGCTTAAGCGGGGGGTACTATGGCTACACCTTC,CASSLSGGYYGYTF
TRBJ1-1,many,-,TRBV5-1,TGCGCCAGCAGCCCCGCTCAGGGGACCAACACTGAAGCTTTCTTT,CASSPAQGTNTEAFF
TRBJ2-5,many,TRBD1,TRBV5-1,TGCGCCAGCAGTGCCGGGACAGCACAAGAGACCCAGTACTTC,CASSAGTAQETQYF
TRBJ1-2,many,-,TRBV29-1,TGCAGCGCACTCTCGGAAGGGGATGGCTACACCTTC,CSALSEGDGYTF
TRBJ2-5,many,-,TRBV28,TGTGCCAGCAGTTCCCCACACGAGACCCAGTACTTC,CASSSPHETQYF
TRBJ1-1,few,-,TRBV7-2,TGTGCCAGCAGCTTAAACGGTGGCGCCCTCATGAACACTGAAGCTTTCTTT,CASSLNGGALMNTEAFF
TRBJ1-3,-,TRBD1,TRBV9,TGTGCCAGCAGCGCCCTGACAGGGGCTGGAAACACCATATATTTT,CASSALTGAGNTIYF
TRBJ2-4,-,-,TRBV27,TGTGCCAGCACCTCTATAGAGGCGGGATCCAAAAACATTCAGTACTTC,CASTSIEAGSKNIQYF
TRBJ1-5,few,TRBD1,TRBV3-1,TGTGCCAGCAGCCAAGAGCCAGGGGGTCAGCCCCAGCATTTT,CASSQEPGGQPQHF
TRBJ2-7,few,-,TRBV20-1,TGCAGTGCTAGGAAGACAAGGGGAGACCACGAGCAGTACTTC,CSARKTRGDHEQYF
TRBJ1-5,few,TRBD1,TRBV20-1,TGCAGTGCTAGAGATCTGACAGGGGGCGGGAATCAGCCCCAGCATTTT,CSARDLTGGGNQPQHF
TRBJ2-1,many,-,TRBV15,TGTGCCACCAGCAGAGGACGGGAGTCCTACAATGAGCAGTTCTTC,CATSRGRESYNEQFF
TRBJ1-2,-,-,TRBV29-1,TGCAGCCTCCAACGTACAGGAGGCGATGGCTACACCTTC,CSLQRTGGDGYTF
TRBJ2-1,-,TRBD2,TRBV2,TGTGCCAGCAGTGAACGAGCGGGAGCCAACAATGAGCAGTTCTTC,CASSERAGANNEQFF
TRBJ1-1,few,-,TRBV20-1,TGCAGTGCTAGAGATGACCGGACGGGCACTGAAGCTTTCTTT,CSARDDRTGTEAFF
TRBJ2-3,many,TRBD2,TRBV20-1,TGCAGTGCTAGAGATGGAGCGGGGGGCACAGATACGCAGTATTTT,CSARDGAGGTDTQYF
TRBJ2-3,many,-,TRBV6-5,TGTGCCAGCAGTTACTCGTTCTTCACAGATACGCAGTATTTT,CASSYSFFTDTQYF
TRBJ2-1,many,-,TRBV29-1,TGCAGCGTTGATGGAAGTTTGGGGAATGAGCAGTTCTTC,CSVDGSLGNEQFF
TRBJ2-1,many,-,TRBV29-1,TGCAGCGTTGTAGACGGGGGGCTGAAATATAATGAGCAGTTCTTC,CSVVDGGLKYNEQFF
TRBJ2-2,few,-,TRBV10-3,TGTGCCATCACAGGGGGAGGGACCGGGGAGCTGTTTTTT,CAITGGGTGELFF
TRBJ1-5,-,TRBD1,TRBV18,TGTGCCAGCTCACCGCCCGGGACAGGGGACTTTAGCAATCAGCCCCAGCATTTT,CASSPPGTGDFSNQPQHF
TRBJ2-1,-,-,TRBV7-2,TGTGCCAGCAGCCCCGCCCGGGGCGCCTCGAGCTCCTACAATGAGCAGTTCTTC,CASSPARGASSSYNEQFF
TRBJ2-7,few,-,TRBV18,TGTGCCAGCTCACCCGACAGGACCTCTTACTACGAGCAGTACTTC,CASSPDRTSYYEQYF
TRBJ1-4,few,-,TRBV10-3,TGTGCCATCAGTGAGGGTACAGAAGAAAAACTGTTTTTT,CAISEGTEEKLFF
TRBJ2-7,many,-,TRBV10-3,TGTGCCATCAGTGAGTCCGGTAGAGGCCCTCACGAGCAGTACTTC,CAISESGRGPHEQYF
TRBJ1-3,-,TRBD1,TRBV20-1,TGCAGTGCTAGACGAATGACAGGGCCTGGAAACACCATATATTTT,CSARRMTGPGNTIYF
TRBJ2-5,few,-,TRBV7-2,TGTGCCAGCAGCTTAGATCCCATAGAGACCCAGTACTTC,CASSLDPIETQYF
TRBJ1-2,-,TRBD1,TRBV5-6,TGTGCCAGCAGCGCGGGACAGAAATTTGGCTACACCTTC,CASSAGQKFGYTF
TRBJ1-2,-,-,TRBV5-5,TGTGCCAGCAGCGGGGGGCCACCGACAAACTATGGCTACACCTTC,CASSGGPPTNYGYTF
TRBJ2-7,few,TRBD2,TRBV27,TGTGCCAGCAGTTTGTCCGGGGGGGTTTACGAGCAGTACTTC,CASSLSGGVYEQYF
TRBJ1-1,-,TRBD1,TRBV29-1,TGCAGGGCGGACAGGGGGTCGGCTGAAGCTTTCTTT,CRADRGSAEAFF
TRBJ1-4,few,-,TRBV28,TGTGCCAGCAGTTGGGTAGGGGACGGTGAAAAACTGTTTTTT,CASSWVGDGEKLFF
TRBJ1-1,few,-,TRBV28,TGTGCCAGCAGTTTACACTCAGGGATGAACACTGAAGCTTTCTTT,CASSLHSGMNTEAFF
TRBJ1-1,few,-,TRBV7-2,TGTGCCAGCAGACGGGCCTCGTACACTGAAGCTTTCTTT,CASRRASYTEAFF
TRBJ2-7,many,TRBD1,TRBV7-2,TGTGCCAGCAGCTTATCCCCACAGGGGCCCTACGAGCAGTACTTC,CASSLSPQGPYEQYF
TRBJ1-2,many,TRBD1,TRBV10-3,TGTGCCATCAGCGCCTCCCGGGACAGTAACTATGGCTACACCTTC,CAISASRDSNYGYTF
TRBJ1-1,few,TRBD1,TRBV5-1,TGCGCCAGCAGCTTGGCCGTTGGCCGACAGGGGCCTGAAGCTTTCTTT,CASSLAVGRQGPEAFF
TRBJ2-1,-,-,TRBV3-1,TGTGCCAGCAGCCAAGATTTGGGGGGCCAGTACAATGAGCAGTTCTTC,CASSQDLGGQYNEQFF
TRBJ1-2,many,-,TRBV20-1,TGCAGTGCTAGAGATGAACTTAACTATGGCTACACCTTC,CSARDELNYGYTF
TRBJ2-1,few,TRBD2,TRBV6-4,TGTGCCAGCAGAAGCGGGGTTTACAATGAGCAGTTCTTC,CASRSGVYNEQFF
TRBJ1-6,few,-,TRBV5-1,TGCGCCAGCAGGGGCGGCGAATCTTCACCCCTCCACTTT,CASRGGESSPLHF